This TCR beta chain emerged from a study of cytomegalovirus exposure and HLA in healthy donors. Primers for the PCR totalled 60 Vbeta and 13 Jbeta. Some clones are missing from TCRdb's copy, which holds only in-frame ones; the method was immunoSEQ multiplex PCR. This sample has 150,000 to 160,000 clones, with 65% to 75% found just once. V shed 6 bases, J shed 6 bases, and the junction held 14 bases outside the gene matches. Per germline, CDR1 MDHEN and CDR2 SYDVKM. The CDR3 loop spans 15 amino acids. V is TRBV28 and J is TRBJ2-7, with 7 positions matching TRBD1. Sequenced material: PBMCs. This receptor was obtained from a young man in good health and CMV-seronegative. CDR3: CASSAGTEYPTEQYF. The DNA for the CDR3 is TGTGCCAGCAGCGCCGGGACAGAATACCCAACCGAGCAGTACTTC.